Below are 8 T cell receptor beta chains sequenced from a single sample in a study of T cell responses to AZD1222 COVID-19 vaccine. Here immunoSEQ multiplex PCR was the method, and the copy in TCRdb shows in-frame clones only, minus some. The top ten clones hold approximately 5.1% of a sample with 100,000 to 120,000 clones, more than 75% of them seen once. Sequences were derived from peripheral blood, sampled on day 0 of AZD1222 vaccination. The receptors here all came from an adult in good health.

This chain joins TRBV5-6 and TRBJ1-2, with TRBD1 identical over 7 bases. V was clipped by 4 bases and J by 6 bases; unmatched bases: 9. Germline-derived CDR1 and CDR2 are SGHDT and YYEEEE. There are 14 residues in the CDR3. The CDR3 coding sequence is TGTGCCAGCAGCCCGACAGGGAGGTTGGATGGCTACACCTTC. This encodes CASSPTGRLDGYTF.

This chain joins TRBV29-1 and TRBJ2-1, with D possibly TRBD2 on 7 matching bases. V was cut by 7 bases and J by 4 bases, with 17 bases left in between. The germline gives CDR1 SQVTM, CDR2 ANQGSEA. CDR3 length: 14 amino acids. The CDR3 sequence is CSGRAGASYNEQFF. The CDR3 coding sequence is TGCAGCGGAAGGGCGGGGGCATCATACAATGAGCAGTTCTTC.

The gene calls are TRBV5-1 and TRBJ1-6, with a possible D match to TRBD1 (5 bases). The CDR3 is 12 residues long. Trimming pared 7 bases from V and 7 bases from J, leaving 9 bases between. In germline, CDR1 is SGHRS, CDR2 YFSETQ. The CDR3 loop is CASARGNSPLHF. CDR3 nucleotides: TGCGCCAGCGCCCGGGGGAATTCACCCCTCCACTTT.

The chain is built from TRBV2 and TRBJ2-5, with D perhaps matching TRBD1 or TRBD2 (6 bases each). The ends were cut back, 8 bases at V and 5 bases at J, with 15 bases in the middle. Germline values: CDR1 SNHLY, CDR2 FYNNEI. The CDR3 has 13 residues. CDR3 DNA: TGTGCCAGCGGGAACAGGGCGGGGGAGACCCAGTACTTC. Its translation is CASGNRAGETQYF. The variable domain in full, completed from reference TRBV2 and TRBJ2-5, reads EPEVTQTPSHQVTQMGQEVILRCVPISNHLYFYWYRQILGQKVEFLVSFYNNEISEKSEIFDDQFSVERPDGSNFTLKIRSTKLEDSAMYFCASGNRAGETQYFGPGTRLLVL.

The chain links TRBV4-3 to TRBJ1-3; D not resolved. V lost 5 bases and J lost 4, with 15 bases in between. The CDR3 runs 15 residues. The germline CDR1 and CDR2 sequences are LGHNA and YSLEER. The CDR3, as DNA: TGCGCCAGCAGCTACAATTACAGAGGGGGAAACACCATATATTTT. Translated, it gives CASSYNYRGGNTIYF.

The V call is TRBV6-2 or TRBV6-3, the J call TRBJ1-2; possible D gene TRBD1, 5 bases. The germline V gene has CDR1 MNHEY and CDR2 SVGEGT. Trimming left V 4 bases short and J 5 bases short, with 11 bases between. The CDR3 is 13 amino acids. The CDR3 sequence is CASSFSGQYGYTF. CDR3 DNA: TGTGCCAGCAGTTTCTCAGGGCAATATGGCTACACCTTC.

The rearrangement uses TRBV5-1 and TRBJ2-1; TRBD2 matches at 10 bases. This CDR3 comprises 19 residues. The germline V gene has CDR1 SGHRS and CDR2 YFSETQ. V was pared by 6 bases and J by 1 base, with 16 bases of the junction left unmatched. The CDR3 DNA is TGCGCCAGCACCCCTAGCGGGGGTTCTCTTTTAGGATCCTACAATGAGCAGTTCTTC. The encoded protein is CASTPSGGSLLGSYNEQFF.

The CDR3 here is CASSSRAGGLNEQYF. The CDR3 DNA is TGTGCCAGCAGCTCACGGGCGGGGGGGCTCAACGAGCAGTACTTC. The chain combines TRBV7-3 with TRBJ2-7, with 9 bases fitting TRBD2. CDR3 length: 15 residues. The trim removed 4 bases at V and 5 bases at J, leaving 9 bases unmatched. In germline, CDR1 is SGHTA, CDR2 FQGTGA.